This T cell receptor beta chain was observed in a study of cytomegalovirus exposure and HLA in healthy donors. The germline gives CDR1 SGHTA, CDR2 FQGNSA. There are 13 residues in the CDR3. The V end was cut by 5 bases, the J end by 6 bases, with 11 bases between. Primers for the PCR totalled 60 Vbeta and 13 Jbeta. Data came from immunoSEQ multiplex PCR; TCRdb stores just in-frame clones and leaves some out. The sample records approximately 190,000 clones, roughly 80% being singletons. This TCR came from a man aged 50-60 years in good health and CMV-seronegative. The sequencing sample was made of PBMCs. V is TRBV7-2 and J is TRBJ1-5; D is uncertain. DNA of the CDR3: TGTGCCAGCAGCCCGTCAGGTGTTCAGCCCCAGCATTTT. The encoded protein is CASSPSGVQPQHF.